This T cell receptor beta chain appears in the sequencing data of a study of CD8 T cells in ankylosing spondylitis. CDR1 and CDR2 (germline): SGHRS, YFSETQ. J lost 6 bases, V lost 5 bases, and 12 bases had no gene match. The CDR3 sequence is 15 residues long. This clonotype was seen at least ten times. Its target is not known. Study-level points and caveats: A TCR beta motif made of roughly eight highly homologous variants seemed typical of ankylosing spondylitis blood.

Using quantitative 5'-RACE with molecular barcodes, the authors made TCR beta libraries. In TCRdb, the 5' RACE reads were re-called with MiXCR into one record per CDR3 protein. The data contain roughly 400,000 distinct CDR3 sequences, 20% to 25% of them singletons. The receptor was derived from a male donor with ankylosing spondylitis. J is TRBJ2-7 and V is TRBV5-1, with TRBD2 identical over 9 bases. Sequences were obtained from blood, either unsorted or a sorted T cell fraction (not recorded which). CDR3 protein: CASSNKTSGGSEQYF. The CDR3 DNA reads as TGCGCCAGCAGTAACAAGACTAGCGGAGGAAGCGAGCAGTACTTC.